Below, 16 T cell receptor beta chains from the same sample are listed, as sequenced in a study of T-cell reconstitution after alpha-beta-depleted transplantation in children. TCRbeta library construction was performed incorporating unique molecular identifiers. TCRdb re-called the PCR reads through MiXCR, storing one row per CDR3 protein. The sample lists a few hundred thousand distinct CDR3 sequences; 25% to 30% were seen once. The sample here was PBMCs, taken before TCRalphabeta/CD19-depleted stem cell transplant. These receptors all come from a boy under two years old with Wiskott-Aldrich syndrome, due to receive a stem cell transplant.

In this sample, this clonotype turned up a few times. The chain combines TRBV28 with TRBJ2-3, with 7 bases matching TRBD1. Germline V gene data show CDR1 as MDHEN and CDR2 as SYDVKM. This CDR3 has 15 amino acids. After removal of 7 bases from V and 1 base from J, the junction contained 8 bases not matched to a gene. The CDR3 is CASTQFGTGTDTQYF. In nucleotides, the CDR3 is TGTGCCAGCACTCAATTCGGGACAGGCACAGATACGCAGTATTTT.

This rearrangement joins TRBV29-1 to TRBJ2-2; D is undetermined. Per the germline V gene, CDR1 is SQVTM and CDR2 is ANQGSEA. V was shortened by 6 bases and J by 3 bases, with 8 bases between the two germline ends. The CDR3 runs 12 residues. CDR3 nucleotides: TGCAGCGTCTCACACGACACCGGGGAGCTGTTTTTT. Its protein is CSVSHDTGELFF.

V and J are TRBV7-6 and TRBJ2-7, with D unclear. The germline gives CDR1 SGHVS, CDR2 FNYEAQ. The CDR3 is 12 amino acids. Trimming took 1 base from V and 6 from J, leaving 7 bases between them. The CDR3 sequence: CASSLVPSEQYF. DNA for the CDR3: TGTGCCAGCAGCTTAGTACCGTCCGAGCAGTACTTC.

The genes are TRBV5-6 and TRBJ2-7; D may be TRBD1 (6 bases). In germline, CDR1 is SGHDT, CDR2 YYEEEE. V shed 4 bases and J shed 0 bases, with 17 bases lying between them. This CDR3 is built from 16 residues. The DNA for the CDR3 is TGTGCCAGCAGCCCGATTCAGGGACACCTCTCCTACGAGCAGTACTTC. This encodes CASSPIQGHLSYEQYF.

This chain's CDR3 is CASRERGRTGDYEQYF. The CDR3, as DNA: TGTGCCAGCAGGGAGAGGGGGCGGACAGGGGACTACGAGCAGTACTTC. The gene calls are TRBV6-1 and TRBJ2-7; the match to TRBD1 covers 9 bases. V gave up 6 bases and J gave up 3 bases; unmatched junction bases: 12. This CDR3 is 16 amino acids long. Germline V gives CDR1 MNHNS, CDR2 SASEGT.

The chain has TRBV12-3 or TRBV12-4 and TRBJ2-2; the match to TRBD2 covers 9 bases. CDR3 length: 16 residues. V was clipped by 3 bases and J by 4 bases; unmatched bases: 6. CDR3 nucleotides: TGTGCCAGCAGTTTCTTCTTGACTAGCGGCACCGGGGAGCTGTTTTTT. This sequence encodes CASSFFLTSGTGELFF.

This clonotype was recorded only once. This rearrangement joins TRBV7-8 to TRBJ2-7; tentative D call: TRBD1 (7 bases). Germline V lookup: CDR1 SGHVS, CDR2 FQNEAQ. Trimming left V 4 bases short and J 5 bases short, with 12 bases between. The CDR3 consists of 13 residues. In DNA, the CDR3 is TGTGCCAGCAGCTCTGACAGGGAGGACGAGCAGTACTTC. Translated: CASSSDREDEQYF.

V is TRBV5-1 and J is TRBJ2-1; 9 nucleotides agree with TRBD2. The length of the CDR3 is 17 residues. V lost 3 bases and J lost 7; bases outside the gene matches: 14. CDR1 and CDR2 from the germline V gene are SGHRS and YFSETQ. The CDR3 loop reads CASSSRTSGPEHNEQFF. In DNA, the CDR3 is TGCGCCAGCAGCTCCCGTACTAGCGGGCCTGAACATAATGAGCAGTTCTTC. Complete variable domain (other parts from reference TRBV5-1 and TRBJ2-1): KAGVTQTPRYLIKTRGQQVTLSCSPISGHRSVSWYQQTPGQGLQFLFEYFSETQRNKGNFPGRFSGRQFSNSRSEMNVSTLELGDSALYLCASSSRTSGPEHNEQFFGPGTRLTVL.

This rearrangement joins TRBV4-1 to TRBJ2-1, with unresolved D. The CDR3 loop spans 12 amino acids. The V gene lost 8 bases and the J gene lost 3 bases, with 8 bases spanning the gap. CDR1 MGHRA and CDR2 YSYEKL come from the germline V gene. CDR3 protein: CASGLFYNEQFF. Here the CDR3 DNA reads TGCGCCAGCGGATTATTCTACAATGAGCAGTTCTTC.

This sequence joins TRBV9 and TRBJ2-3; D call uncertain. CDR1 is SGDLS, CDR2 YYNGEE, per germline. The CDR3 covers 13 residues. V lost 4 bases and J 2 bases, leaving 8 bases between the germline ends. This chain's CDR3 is CASSPGYTDTQYF. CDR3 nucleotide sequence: TGTGCCAGCAGCCCGGGCTACACAGATACGCAGTATTTT.

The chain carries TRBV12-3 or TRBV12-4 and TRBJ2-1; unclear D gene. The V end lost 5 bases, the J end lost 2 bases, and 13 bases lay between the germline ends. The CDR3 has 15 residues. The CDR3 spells CASSPDFGAYNEQFF. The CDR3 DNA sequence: TGTGCCAGCAGTCCCGATTTTGGGGCCTACAATGAGCAGTTCTTC.

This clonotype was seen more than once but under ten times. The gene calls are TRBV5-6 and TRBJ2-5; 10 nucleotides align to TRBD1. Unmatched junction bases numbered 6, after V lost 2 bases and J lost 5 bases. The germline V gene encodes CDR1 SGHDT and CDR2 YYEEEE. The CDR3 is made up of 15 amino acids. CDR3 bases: TGTGCCAGCAGCTTACCGACAGGGGGCTGGGAGACCCAGTACTTC. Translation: CASSLPTGGWETQYF.

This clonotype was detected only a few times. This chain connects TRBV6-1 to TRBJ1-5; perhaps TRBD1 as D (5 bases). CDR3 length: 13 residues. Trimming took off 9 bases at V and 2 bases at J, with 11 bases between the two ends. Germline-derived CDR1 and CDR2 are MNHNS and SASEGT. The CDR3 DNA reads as TGTGCCAGTCTTCAGGGCGGCAATCAGCCCCAGCATTTT. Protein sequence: CASLQGGNQPQHF.

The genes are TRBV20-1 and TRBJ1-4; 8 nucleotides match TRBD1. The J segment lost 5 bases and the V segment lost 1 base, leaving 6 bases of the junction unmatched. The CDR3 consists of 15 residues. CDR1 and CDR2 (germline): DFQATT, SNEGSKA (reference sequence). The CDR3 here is CSARGYRDRNEKLFF. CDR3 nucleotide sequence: TGCAGTGCTAGAGGTTATCGGGACAGGAATGAAAAACTGTTTTTT.

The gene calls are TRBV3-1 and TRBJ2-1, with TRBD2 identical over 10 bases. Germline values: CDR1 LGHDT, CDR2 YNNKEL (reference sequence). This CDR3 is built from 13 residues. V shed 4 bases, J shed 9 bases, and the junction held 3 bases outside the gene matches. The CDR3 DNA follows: TGTGCCAGCAGCCGGCTAGCGGGAGCTGAGCAGTTCTTC. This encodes CASSRLAGAEQFF.

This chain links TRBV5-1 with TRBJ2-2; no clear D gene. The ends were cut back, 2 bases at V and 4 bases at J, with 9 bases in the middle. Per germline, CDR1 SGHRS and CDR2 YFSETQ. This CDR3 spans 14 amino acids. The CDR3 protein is CASSFSRPTGELFF. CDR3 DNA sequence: TGCGCCAGCAGCTTTAGCAGGCCCACCGGGGAGCTGTTTTTT.